These 4 T cell receptor beta chains came from one sample sequenced in a study of shared clonotypes between healthy human individuals. Sequencing was performed with immunoSEQ multiplex PCR; in TCRdb, only in-frame clones are kept and a portion is missing. This repertoire shows roughly 760,000 clones, around 74% found once; its top ten account for 1.7%. Source material: memory CD4+ T cells sorted from blood. As to subset: CD45RA-negative fraction. These receptors were taken from a woman in her 30s in good health.

V is TRBV2 and J is TRBJ2-3, with D possibly being TRBD2 (5 bases). Trimming pared 7 bases from V and 6 bases from J, leaving 17 bases between. CDR1 and CDR2 (germline): SNHLY, FYNNEI. The CDR3 covers 14 residues. DNA of the CDR3: TGTGCCAGCAACGACCCTCGGGGTTACGATACGCAGTATTTT. Translation gives CASNDPRGYDTQYF. Using reference TRBV2 and TRBJ2-3 for the parts outside the CDR3, the full variable domain is EPEVTQTPSHQVTQMGQEVILRCVPISNHLYFYWYRQILGQKVEFLVSFYNNEISEKSEIFDDQFSVERPDGSNFTLKIRSTKLEDSAMYFCASNDPRGYDTQYFGPGTRLTVL.

V is TRBV4-1 and J is TRBJ1-2; D may be TRBD1 (6 bases). This CDR3 is 18 amino acids long. Germline CDR1 MGHRA, CDR2 YSYEKL. Deletions cut 0 bases from V and 2 bases from J, with 19 bases between. CDR3 sequence: CASSQDRFIWDTNYGYTF. DNA of the CDR3: TGCGCCAGCAGCCAAGATAGGTTTATTTGGGACACCAACTATGGCTACACCTTC.

This clone was counted only a few times. V is TRBV5-6 and J is TRBJ1-1, with D perhaps matching TRBD1 (5 bases). V was pared by 7 bases and J by 4 bases, with 11 bases between. Germline V gives CDR1 SGHDT, CDR2 YYEEEE. The CDR3 totals 12 residues. The CDR3: CASRTIRTEAFF. CDR3 nucleotides: TGTGCCAGCCGGACAATTCGCACTGAAGCTTTCTTT. Filled out from reference TRBV5-6 and TRBJ1-1, the complete variable domain reads DAGVTQSPTHLIKTRGQQVTLRCSPKSGHDTVSWYQQALGQGPQFIFQYYEEEERQRGNFPDRFSGHQFPNYSSELNVNALLLGDSALYLCASRTIRTEAFFGQGTRLTVV.

The chain employs TRBV29-1 and TRBJ1-4, with TRBD1 matching over 7 bases. CDR1 SQVTM and CDR2 ANQGSEA come from the germline V gene. V lost 7 bases and J lost 0; bases outside the gene matches: 5. The CDR3 covers 14 residues. CDR3 in amino acids: CSAAGGATNEKLFF. The DNA for the CDR3 is TGCAGCGCCGCAGGGGGAGCAACTAATGAAAAACTGTTTTTT.